A single sample is the source of the 29 T cell receptor beta chains below, sequenced in a study of cytomegalovirus exposure and HLA in healthy donors. The PCR was carried out with 60 Vbeta primers and 13 Jbeta primers. Produced via immunoSEQ multiplex PCR; TCRdb's table is partial and in-frame only. This sample has some 180,000 clones, with approximately 90% found just once. The source material was PBMCs. The receptors originated from a boy between 2 and 10 years old in good health and CMV-seronegative.

The CDR3 coding sequence is TGTGCCAGCAGCTTAGGGGCAGGGGAAACGCAGTATTTT. Its protein product is CASSLGAGETQYF. The V call is TRBV7-3, the J call TRBJ2-3; a weak D match, TRBD1 (6 bases). V was trimmed by 2 bases and J by 9 bases, leaving 12 bases between them. The CDR3 is made up of 13 amino acids. CDR1 SGHTA and CDR2 FQGTGA come from the germline V gene.

The chain has TRBV2 and TRBJ1-6; D might be TRBD1 (5 bases). There are 15 residues in the CDR3. Trimming cost V 6 bases and J 6 bases, with 15 bases left between them. Germline V gene data show CDR1 as SNHLY and CDR2 as FYNNEI. The CDR3 DNA is TGTGCCAGCAGGGCCGGGACTGTCTCTAATTCACCCCTCCACTTT. It is translated as CASRAGTVSNSPLHF.

V gene TRBV6-5 combines with J gene TRBJ1-3, with 7 bases aligning to TRBD1. Germline CDR1 MNHEY, CDR2 SVGAGI. The CDR3 is 14 amino acids. V lost 5 bases to trimming and J lost 4 bases; unmatched junction nucleotides: 5. The CDR3 region has the DNA TGTGCCAGCAGTGCCACAGGGGTGGGAAACACCATATATTTT. This gives the protein CASSATGVGNTIYF.

This chain links TRBV28 with TRBJ2-5, with 7 bases matching TRBD2. Losses at the gene ends were 6 bases for V and 2 bases for J; bases not matched to a gene: 21. CDR3 size: 19 residues. The germline gives CDR1 MDHEN, CDR2 SYDVKM. The CDR3 sequence is CASSSGRAPPWDGQETQYF. The DNA for the CDR3 is TGTGCCAGCAGCAGTGGGAGGGCCCCCCCATGGGACGGGCAAGAGACCCAGTACTTC.

The V gene is TRBV29-1, the J gene TRBJ2-5; 7 positions match TRBD2. The tail of the sequence fits TRBJ2-7 better, so the J call may be wrong. Per germline, CDR1 SQVTM and CDR2 ANQGSEA. This CDR3 comprises 13 residues. DNA of the CDR3: TGCAGCGTTGTGCGCGGGAGCTCCTACGAGCAGTACTTC. Translated: CSVVRGSSYEQYF.

This chain links TRBV30 with TRBJ2-7; unclear D gene. The germline V gene has CDR1 GTSNPN and CDR2 SVGIG (reference sequence). V gave up 3 bases and J gave up 2 bases, with 14 bases separating them. The CDR3 extends over 14 amino acids. The CDR3 reads CAWSAVLLTYEQYF. In DNA, the CDR3 is TGTGCCTGGAGCGCTGTACTCCTCACCTACGAGCAGTACTTC.

The chain links TRBV5-1 to TRBJ2-7, with a possible D match to TRBD1 (5 bases). V lost 6 bases and J 6 bases, leaving 16 bases between the germline ends. This CDR3 is 13 amino acids long. Germline V lookup: CDR1 SGHRS, CDR2 YFSETQ. The CDR3 region has the DNA TGCGCCAGCAAAATGACAGCCTTGGGCGAGCAGTACTTC. Protein product: CASKMTALGEQYF.

V gene TRBV29-1 combines with J gene TRBJ2-1; a weak D match, TRBD1 (5 bases). Germline V gene data show CDR1 as SQVTM and CDR2 as ANQGSEA. CDR3 size: 13 residues. V lost 4 bases and J lost 6, with 13 bases in between. CDR3 in DNA: TGCAGCGTTGGGCAGGGTGTCGGCAATGAGCAGTTCTTC. Its protein is CSVGQGVGNEQFF.

The rearrangement uses TRBV7-9 and TRBJ1-6; D may be TRBD1 (5 bases). Trimming removed 2 bases at V and 5 bases at J, with 7 bases between. Germline V gives CDR1 SEHNR, CDR2 FQNEAQ (reference sequence). The CDR3 runs 14 residues. CDR3 in DNA: TGTGCCAGCAGCTTAAAGGGGAATAATTCACCCCTCCACTTT. Amino acids: CASSLKGNNSPLHF.

V and J are TRBV19 and TRBJ2-6, with D unresolved. The CDR3 runs to 16 residues. Germline V gene sequence: CDR1 LNHDA, CDR2 SQIVND (reference sequence). Between the trimmed V and J ends, which lost 3 bases and 0 bases, there was a span of 9 bases. Written as DNA, the CDR3 is TGTGCCAGTAGTATGACGCTAGGCTCTGGGGCCAACGTCCTGACTTTC. It codes for CASSMTLGSGANVLTF.

This clone was picked up a small number of times. This sequence joins TRBV4-2 and TRBJ2-7; TRBD2 agrees at 7 bases. The J segment lost 0 bases and the V segment lost 0 bases, leaving 11 bases of the junction unmatched. This CDR3 is built from 18 residues. Germline V CDR1 and CDR2: LGHNA, YNFKEQ. In DNA, the CDR3 is TGTGCCAGCAGCCAAGACCGGGGCGGTGCGGGGGTCTCCTACGAGCAGTACTTC. Its protein product is CASSQDRGGAGVSYEQYF.

The chain carries TRBV14 and TRBJ2-7; maybe TRBD1 (5 bases). Germline assignment: CDR1 SGHDN and CDR2 FVKESK. Trimming removed 1 base from V and 7 bases from J, with 20 bases in between. The CDR3 loop spans 16 amino acids. CDR3 bases: TGTGCCAGCAGCCAAGGGTCACAGGAAACGGGTAGGGAGCAGTACTTC. This sequence encodes CASSQGSQETGREQYF.

The chain couples TRBV5-4 to TRBJ2-7; possibly TRBD1 for D (5 bases). Germline V gene data show CDR1 as SGHNT and CDR2 as YYREEE (reference sequence). The V and J ends lost 0 bases and 7 bases respectively, with 8 bases between them. CDR3 length equals 12 residues. This CDR3 reads CASSLAGREQYF. CDR3 DNA sequence: TGTGCCAGCAGCTTGGCAGGGCGTGAGCAGTACTTC.

This clone was seen a few times. The chain links TRBV2 to TRBJ2-4; D ambiguous. V dropped 2 bases and J dropped 0 bases, with 5 bases sitting between them. Germline V lookup: CDR1 SNHLY, CDR2 FYNNEI. The CDR3 is 14 amino acids. DNA of the CDR3: TGTGCCAGCAGTGAAATCCTAGCCAAAAACATTCAGTACTTC. The encoded protein is CASSEILAKNIQYF.

The chain carries TRBV30 and TRBJ2-5, with D possibly matching TRBD2 (5 bases). V lost 0 bases and J 11 bases, leaving 16 bases between the germline ends. CDR1 and CDR2 (germline): GTSNPN, SVGIG (reference sequence). The CDR3 sequence is 13 residues long. CDR3 sequence (DNA): TGTGCCTGGAGTGTATTGGCATTACGCGGGCAGTACTTC. Amino acids: CAWSVLALRGQYF.

The CDR3 DNA follows: TGTGCCAGCAGTTACTTGTACGAGCAGTACTTC. Translation: CASSYLYEQYF. This chain connects TRBV6-5 to TRBJ2-5; D remains ambiguous. The better agreement between TRBJ2-7 and the DNA end casts doubt on the J call. Germline CDR1 MNHEY, CDR2 SVGAGI. CDR3 length: 11 amino acids.

The J gene is TRBJ2-5, the V gene TRBV19; TRBD1 matches 7 bases. The tail of the sequence fits TRBJ2-7 better, so the J call may be wrong. Per germline, CDR1 LNHDA and CDR2 SQIVND (reference sequence). The CDR3 totals 15 residues. The CDR3 DNA sequence: TGTGCCAGTATAAGGGGACAGACCATCCGGGACGAGCAGTACTTC. Protein product: CASIRGQTIRDEQYF.

This chain links TRBV7-2 with TRBJ1-1, with a tentative D call TRBD1 (6 bases). The germline V gene encodes CDR1 SGHTA and CDR2 FQGNSA. V lost 5 bases and J 6 bases, leaving 13 bases between the germline ends. This CDR3 region has 13 residues. The CDR3 spells CASSPRGGSEAFF. DNA for the CDR3: TGTGCCAGCAGCCCGCGGGGGGGCTCTGAAGCTTTCTTT.

The rearrangement uses TRBV29-1 and TRBJ1-1, with a weak D call TRBD1 (5 bases). Germline loops: CDR1 SQVTM, CDR2 ANQGSEA. CDR3 length: 12 residues. Trimming stripped 1 base from V and 5 bases from J, with 8 bases between. CDR3 sequence reads: CSVEGRGTEAFF. The DNA for the CDR3 is TGCAGCGTTGAAGGGAGGGGAACTGAAGCTTTCTTT.

This clone was observed once. The same CDR3 also results from other DNA sequences found in this sample. This chain connects TRBV30 to TRBJ1-6, with TRBD1 matching over 9 bases. The CDR3 contains 15 residues. V trimming: 2 bases; J trimming: 6 bases; junction bases outside the gene matches: 5. Per germline, CDR1 GTSNPN and CDR2 SVGIG (reference sequence). This CDR3 is CAWSYTDRGNSPLHF. CDR3 coding DNA: TGTGCCTGGAGTTACACGGACAGGGGTAATTCACCCCTCCACTTT.

V usage is TRBV6-6 and J usage is TRBJ2-7, with 7 bases identical to TRBD1. J gave up 0 bases and V 9 bases, and 5 bases lay outside the gene matches. CDR1 and CDR2 from the germline V gene are MNHNY and SVGAGI (reference sequence). The CDR3 sequence is 13 residues long. In nucleotides, the CDR3 is TGTGCCAGTAAGGACAGGAACTCCTACGAGCAGTACTTC. It yields the protein CASKDRNSYEQYF.

The chain recombines TRBV9 with TRBJ2-1; 8 nucleotides match TRBD2. The J segment lost 9 bases and the V segment lost 4 bases, leaving 12 bases of the junction unmatched. The CDR3 is 15 residues long. In germline, CDR1 is SGDLS, CDR2 YYNGEE. CDR3 residues: CASSTSPGTRSEQFF. The CDR3 DNA reads TGTGCCAGCAGCACCTCGCCCGGGACTAGAAGTGAGCAGTTCTTC.

V is TRBV7-9 and J is TRBJ2-1, with 11 bases fitting TRBD1. V lost 1 base and J lost 6; bases outside the gene matches: 11. The CDR3 spans 18 residues. CDR1 is SEHNR and CDR2 is FQNEAQ in the germline V gene (reference sequence). CDR3 DNA sequence: TGTGCCAGCAGCTTAGGCGGACCCGGGACAGGGGGAGGCAATGAGCAGTTCTTC. It encodes CASSLGGPGTGGGNEQFF. The full variable domain, rest sourced from reference TRBV7-9 and TRBJ2-1, is DTGVSQNPRHKITKRGQNVTFRCDPISEHNRLYWYRQTLGQGPEFLTYFQNEAQLEKSRLLSDRFSAERPKGSFSTLEIQRTEQGDSAMYLCASSLGGPGTGGGNEQFFGPGTRLTVL.

The genes are TRBV15 and TRBJ2-5; D possibly corresponds to TRBD2 (5 bases). CDR3 length: 15 amino acids. The germline gives CDR1 LNHNV, CDR2 YYDKDF (reference sequence). Between the trimmed V and J ends, which lost 0 bases and 5 bases, there was a span of 13 bases. This CDR3 is CATSRDGGGWETQYF. The CDR3 bases are TGTGCCACCAGCAGAGATGGAGGTGGCTGGGAGACCCAGTACTTC.

This clone was found once. The chain joins TRBV5-1 to TRBJ1-2; D is perhaps TRBD1 (6 bases). Germline values: CDR1 SGHRS, CDR2 YFSETQ. Trimming shortened V by 0 bases and J by 4 bases, and 16 bases separated the two germline ends. The CDR3 is made up of 16 amino acids. The CDR3 loop is CASSLAPTGYSYGYTF. CDR3 DNA: TGCGCCAGCAGCTTGGCCCCGACAGGTTATAGCTATGGCTACACCTTC.

The chain joins TRBV2 to TRBJ1-2; unclear D gene. V lost 8 bases and J lost 8, with 18 bases in between. Germline CDR1 and CDR2: SNHLY and FYNNEI. The CDR3 contains 13 residues. CDR3 nucleotides: TGTGCCAGCGGTATGTACAGACCGTCCGGCTACACCTTC. Residues: CASGMYRPSGYTF.

This chain uses TRBV6-1 with TRBJ2-5; a weak D match, TRBD2 (6 bases). The DNA matches TRBJ2-7 better at its end, which makes the J call doubtful. The CDR3 spans 13 residues. Germline CDR1 reads MNHNS; CDR2 reads SASEGT. CDR3 nucleotide sequence: TGTGCCAGCCGGGACGGGAGCTCCTACGAGCAGTACTTC. It translates to CASRDGSSYEQYF.

The CDR3 DNA follows: TGTGCCAGCAGCGTAGTCAAAGATACGCAGTATTTT. Translation gives CASSVVKDTQYF. The V and J genes are TRBV9 and TRBJ2-3; D gene unclear. The CDR3 spans 12 residues. Germline V gene data show CDR1 as SGDLS and CDR2 as YYNGEE. V was pared by 0 bases and J by 5 bases, with 4 bases between.

This clone has just one count. This chain links TRBV28 with TRBJ1-2, with 8 nucleotides matching TRBD1. The CDR3 has 13 residues. Trimming at V came to 3 bases and at J to 8 bases, leaving 5 bases not matched to a gene. CDR1 MDHEN and CDR2 SYDVKM come from the germline V gene. CDR3 sequence: CASSFGTGGGYTF. Here the CDR3 DNA reads TGTGCCAGCAGTTTTGGGACAGGTGGAGGCTACACCTTC.